This T cell receptor (beta chain) was identified during a study of T-cell memory formation after mild COVID-19. General observations from the study: Among clones contracting day 15 to 85, CD4/CD8 was balanced, whereas later expanders leaned CD4+.

This CDR3 region has 14 residues. V lost 4 bases to trimming and J lost 5 bases; unmatched junction nucleotides: 7. Germline V lookup: CDR1 ENHRY, CDR2 SYGVKD. A 5'RACE reaction primed in the constant segment made cDNA libraries of TCR alpha and TCR beta, and these carried sample barcodes and UMIs. TCRdb reanalysed the 5' RACE reads using MiXCR and keeps one entry per CDR3 protein. The data hold tens of thousands of distinct CDR3 sequences, with 6.1% observed a single time. This clonotype was seen at least ten times. Its cognate antigen is unknown. The sample comprised PBMCs or a T cell subset sorted from them (not recorded which). The chain employs TRBV10-3 and TRBJ2-5, with 7 positions matching TRBD1. The sequence derives from an adult who had mild COVID-19 (a few samples of this study predate the infection). Cell type and time point are not known. CDR3 residues: CAISGGQSRETQYF. The DNA for the CDR3 is TGTGCCATCAGTGGGGGACAGTCAAGGGAGACCCAGTACTTC.